The T cell receptor (beta chain) described here comes from a study of regulatory T cells in long-lasting Graves disease. Study-level background: More than 5 years of antithyroid drugs with positive TSH receptor antibodies defined persistent Graves' disease.

Note on this clonotype: The antigen is undetermined.

Whole-study results and caveats: Sharing of public clonotypes was greater in persistent patients (under 3,000) than in new patients (around 880).

Arm-PCR of CDR3 regions and iRepertoire HTBI primers were the basis on which TCR beta libraries were built. MiXCR, run by TCRdb on the multiplex PCR reads, gives a single entry per CDR3 protein. The sample carries about 460,000 distinct CDR3 sequences, 20% to 25% recorded once. Time point defined: persistent/refractory GD, antithyroid drugs over 5 years with positive TRAb. Following extraction of RNA from PBMCs, that RNA was used to make the TCR library. V shed 4 bases and J shed 5 bases, with 10 bases lying between them. The V gene's germline CDR1 is KGHDR and CDR2 SFDVKD. The CDR3 runs to 13 residues.

This clonotype originated in a female donor with Graves disease. The V gene is TRBV24-1, the J gene TRBJ1-2, with a possible D match to TRBD1 (6 bases). The specimen comprised peripheral blood mononuclear cells (PBMCs), sampled when the disease was refractory, from a patient treated with antithyroid drugs. Here the CDR3 reads CATSDRQVYGYTF. CDR3 DNA sequence: TGTGCCACCAGTGACCGACAGGTATATGGCTACACCTTC.